One and the same sample provided the 16 T cell receptor beta chains below, sequenced in a study of early T cells in non-severe SARS-CoV-2 infection. TCRdb reanalysed the 5' RACE reads using MiXCR and keeps one entry per CDR3 protein. The repertoire has more than 65,000 distinct CDR3 sequences, 4.6% of them found once; the top ten carry around 3.4%. The sequences come from whole blood, collected at baseline. The receptors were sampled from an adult who was a healthcare worker with PCR-confirmed SARS-CoV-2 infection or an uninfected control (not recorded which). The donor label of this sample is uncertain.

This clonotype showed up many times. The rearrangement joins TRBV6-4 to TRBJ2-3; 10 bases are shared with TRBD2. This CDR3 is 15 amino acids long. Germline V CDR1 and CDR2: MRHNA, SNTAGT. With V trimmed by 10 bases and J by 0 bases, 7 bases remained unmatched. The CDR3: CATRVAGGSTDTQYF. In DNA, the CDR3 is TGTGCCACCAGGGTAGCGGGGGGCAGCACAGATACGCAGTATTTT.

This clonotype was observed at least ten times. This chain uses TRBV7-2 with TRBJ1-5; a weak D match, TRBD1 (5 bases). The ends were cut back, 1 base at V and 7 bases at J, with 14 bases in the middle. CDR1 and CDR2 from the germline V gene are SGHTA and FQGNSA. CDR3 length: 15 residues. CDR3 nucleotides: TGTGCCAGCAGCTTAGAGGGTCAGGGTGTCCAGCCCCAGCATTTT. It specifies CASSLEGQGVQPQHF.

As regards this clonotype: This sequence may be a read error, since a much larger clone differs from it by one base. The V call is TRBV29-1, the J call TRBJ1-1; D uncertain. The CDR3 consists of 13 residues. From germline, CDR1 is SQVTM and CDR2 ANQGSEA. The V gene lost 6 bases and the J gene lost 1 base, with 12 bases spanning the gap. This chain's CDR3 is CSVRNSGNTEAFF. The CDR3 coding sequence is TGCAGCGTGAGGAATAGCGGGAACACTGAAGCTTTCTTT.

Here the CDR3 reads CASSANLVEDDYGYTF. Here the CDR3 DNA reads TGTGCCAGCTCAGCTAACCTGGTGGAGGACGACTATGGCTACACCTTC. The gene calls are TRBV18 and TRBJ1-2; D not resolved. Germline CDR1 KGHSH, CDR2 LQKENI. V was shortened by 5 bases and J by 3 bases, with 19 bases between the two germline ends. The CDR3 totals 16 residues.

This chain joins TRBV7-9 and TRBJ2-5; TRBD1 might be the D (6 bases). Germline lookup yields CDR1 SEHNR and CDR2 FQNEAQ (reference sequence). V was cut by 0 bases and J by 4 bases, with 9 bases left in between. The CDR3 runs to 14 residues. CDR3 amino acids: CASSLARDIETQYF. CDR3 sequence (DNA): TGTGCCAGCAGCTTAGCCCGGGACATAGAGACCCAGTACTTC.

The table lists this clonotype with a few counts. The chain links TRBV6-5 to TRBJ1-2; D unclear. This CDR3 has 12 residues. Trimming cost V 11 bases and J 4 bases, with 14 bases left between them. CDR1 and CDR2 (germline): MNHEY, SVGAGI. Here the CDR3 reads CAPGRAPYGYTF. The CDR3 DNA follows: TGTGCCCCCGGCCGGGCTCCCTATGGCTACACCTTC.

This clonotype has a count of ten or more. This chain joins TRBV7-6 and TRBJ2-2, with 8 bases identical to TRBD1. Trimming took 5 bases from V and 1 from J; bases not matched to a gene: 6. The CDR3 is made up of 16 amino acids. Germline CDR1 SGHVS, CDR2 FNYEAQ. For the CDR3, the DNA is TGTGCCAGCAGCCACGGACAGGGAGGGAACACCGGGGAGCTGTTTTTT. Protein product: CASSHGQGGNTGELFF.

This clonotype showed up many times. DNA of the CDR3: TGTGCCAGCAGCCCCTACCGACGGGCTGAGCAGTTCTTC. Its translation is CASSPYRRAEQFF. The gene calls are TRBV14 and TRBJ2-1; D unresolved. CDR1 is SGHDN, CDR2 FVKESK, per germline. V was trimmed by 4 bases and J by 9 bases, leaving 13 bases between them. The CDR3 runs 13 residues.

The chain uses TRBV10-2 and TRBJ1-1; D remains unclear. V lost 6 bases and J 1 base, leaving 9 bases between the germline ends. Germline V gives CDR1 WSHSY, CDR2 SAAADI. The CDR3 has 13 amino acids. Here the CDR3 reads CASSLERNTEAFF. The CDR3 DNA reads as TGCGCCAGCAGCCTTGAGAGGAACACTGAAGCTTTCTTT.

This clonotype came up many times. The rearrangement links TRBV12-3 or TRBV12-4 to TRBJ1-2; 11 positions match TRBD1. The CDR3 runs to 16 residues. Trimming at V came to 3 bases and at J to 7 bases, leaving 10 bases not matched to a gene. The CDR3 DNA reads as TGTGCCAGCAGTTTCGTCCGGGCGGGACAGGGGGGTGGCTACACCTTC. It codes for CASSFVRAGQGGGYTF.

The chain has TRBV20-1 and TRBJ1-5; TRBD1 might be the D (6 bases). V lost 3 bases and J lost 1, with 13 bases in between. CDR3 length: 15 residues. Germline values: CDR1 DFQATT, CDR2 SNEGSKA (reference sequence). CDR3 in DNA: TGCAGTGCTAGGCCGGGGGGCGCGAGCAATCAGCCCCAGCATTTT. Residues: CSARPGGASNQPQHF.

Here the CDR3 DNA reads TGTGCCAGCAGCTTAGTTGGGGGGACTTACAATGAGCAGTTCTTC. Protein: CASSLVGGTYNEQFF. This rearrangement joins TRBV7-9 to TRBJ2-1; a possible D gene is TRBD2 (6 bases). V was shortened by 1 base and J by 4 bases, with 11 bases between the two germline ends. Germline V gene lookup returns CDR1 SEHNR and CDR2 FQNEAQ (reference sequence). The CDR3 spans 15 residues.

The chain links TRBV6-6 to TRBJ2-3; D is possibly TRBD1 or TRBD2 (5 bases each). The CDR3 extends over 16 amino acids. V lost 0 bases and J 8 bases, leaving 18 bases between the germline ends. Looked up from germline, CDR1 is MNHNY and CDR2 is SVGAGI (reference sequence). Here the CDR3 reads CASSYSRGQAPGTQYF. For the CDR3, the DNA is TGTGCCAGCAGTTACTCGAGGGGTCAGGCACCTGGTACGCAGTATTTT.

This chain connects TRBV7-8 to TRBJ1-5; D gene uncertain. V gave up 5 bases and J gave up 5 bases, with 19 bases separating them. The germline CDR1 and CDR2 sequences are SGHVS and FQNEAQ. The CDR3 is 16 amino acids. The DNA of the CDR3 is TGTGCCAGCAGCCTTCTGAACTCCGGAAATTATCAGCCCCAGCATTTT. Protein sequence: CASSLLNSGNYQPQHF.

This clonotype has ten or more counts. The rearrangement links TRBV25-1 to TRBJ2-3, with 9 bases matching TRBD1. With 7 bases clipped from V and 7 bases from J, the junction kept 15 bases outside the gene matches. The germline V gene has CDR1 MGHDK and CDR2 SYGVNS. This CDR3 spans 16 amino acids. CDR3 DNA: TGTGCCAGCACCGAAACCGGGACAGGGAGTTTACATACGCAGTATTTT. This gives the protein CASTETGTGSLHTQYF.

In its sample, this clonotype was seen many times. The chain has TRBV7-8 and TRBJ1-5, with D unclear. The CDR3 is 16 residues long. CDR1 and CDR2 from the germline V gene are SGHVS and FQNEAQ. The ends were cut back, 5 bases at V and 8 bases at J, with 22 bases in the middle. This chain's CDR3 is CASSLSRTTVEKPQHF. The DNA of the CDR3 is TGTGCCAGCAGCCTATCCCGAACCACAGTCGAGAAGCCCCAGCATTTT.